This TCR beta chain was sequenced for a study of vaccination effects on CD4 cells after COVID-19. About this clone itself: The antigen remains undetermined.

Before sequencing took place, the ViraFEST assay used viral peptide pools to expand antigen-specific CD4+ T cells. At the end of less than 12 days of culture, CD4+ T cells were isolated. Nucleocapsid antibodies stayed negative before and after vaccination, showing no earlier SARS-CoV-2 infection. IL-2 at roughly 9.7 IU/ml and peptides at about 10 ug/ml were added to cultured PBMC, approximately 1.9 million per well. V was shortened by 1 base and J by 12 bases, with 20 bases between the two germline ends. Per germline, CDR1 GTSNPN and CDR2 SVGIG (reference sequence). CDR3 length: 14 residues. The data were produced by immunoSEQ multiplex PCR, yet TCRdb's version contains in-frame clones alone and is incomplete. This sample has tens of thousands of clones, with about two thirds found just once.

The chain is built from TRBV30 and TRBJ2-3, with D perhaps TRBD2 (7 bases). The clonotype was recovered from a human donor who received a COVID-19 vaccine. This specimen consisted of CD4+ T cells from PBMCs cultured with HCoV-OC43 spike peptides, obtained before COVID-19 vaccination. Sample subset: HCoV-OC43 spike overlapping peptide pool stimulation. The CDR3 reads CAWSAGGPGPIQYF. DNA of the CDR3: TGTGCCTGGAGTGCCGGGGGGCCGGGTCCTATCCAGTATTTT.